The next 27 T cell receptor beta chains were all read from a single sample in a study of blood T cell repertoires in COVID-19. Profiling relied on immunoSEQ multiplex PCR, and the TCRdb table lists in-frame clones only, not all of them. The sample yields some 270,000 clones, 90% seen once. The sample taken for sequencing was peripheral blood. The receptors come from a woman in her sixties with COVID-19, enrolled during active disease.

V gene TRBV4-1 combines with J gene TRBJ1-4, with TRBD1 matching over 12 bases. The CDR3 has 18 residues. The ends lost 3 bases at V and 4 bases at J; junction bases unmatched: 9. In germline, CDR1 is MGHRA, CDR2 YSYEKL. In nucleotides, the CDR3 is TGCGCCAGCAGCCAGGGTTCGGGACAGGGGGCTGGTAATGAAAAACTGTTTTTT. This encodes CASSQGSGQGAGNEKLFF.

V is TRBV19 and J is TRBJ2-5, with TRBD1 matching 8 bases. Germline V gene data show CDR1 as LNHDA and CDR2 as SQIVND (reference sequence). The CDR3 totals 14 residues. Losses at the gene ends were 5 bases for V and 4 bases for J; bases not matched to a gene: 6. CDR3 nucleotide sequence: TGTGCCAGTAGTCTCGGACAGGGCCTAGAGACCCAGTACTTC. The encoded protein is CASSLGQGLETQYF.

This CDR3 is CAISEGGHPEKLFF. DNA of the CDR3: TGTGCCATCAGTGAGGGGGGCCACCCTGAAAAACTGTTTTTT. V gene TRBV10-3 combines with J gene TRBJ1-4; D is possibly TRBD1 (6 bases). Germline loops: CDR1 ENHRY, CDR2 SYGVKD. The CDR3 runs 14 residues. Trimming removed 2 bases from V and 7 bases from J, with 11 bases in between.

The chain couples TRBV2 to TRBJ1-5; 9 bases agree with TRBD1. Germline CDR1 SNHLY, CDR2 FYNNEI. J gave up 4 bases and V 7 bases, and 5 bases lay outside the gene matches. CDR3 length equals 14 residues. CDR3 coding DNA: TGTGCCAGCATTGTTGACAGGGGGAATCAGCCCCAGCATTTT. This codes for CASIVDRGNQPQHF.

In the case of this clone: A read error may produce the germline difference seen at one junction end. The rearrangement uses TRBV11-2 and TRBJ2-7, with TRBD1 as a possible D gene (6 bases). Germline V gene lookup returns CDR1 SGHAT and CDR2 FQNNGV. CDR3 length: 13 residues. This CDR3 reads CASSIRDTLSLDF. CDR3 DNA sequence: TGTGCCAGCAGCATCCGGGACACCCTCTCTTTGGACTTC.

The chain is built from TRBV20-1 and TRBJ1-1; 7 bases match TRBD1. CDR1 and CDR2 (germline): DFQATT, SNEGSKA (reference sequence). This CDR3 is 11 amino acids long. V lost 5 bases to trimming and J lost 9 bases; unmatched junction nucleotides: 6. The CDR3 is CSALGQPKAFF. The CDR3 DNA reads TGCAGTGCTTTGGGACAGCCGAAAGCTTTCTTT.

The CDR3 sequence is CAISPSREDLNGYTF. The CDR3, as DNA: TGTGCCATCAGTCCTTCCAGGGAGGACCTAAATGGCTACACCTTC. The rearrangement links TRBV10-3 to TRBJ1-2; tentatively, D is TRBD1 (5 bases). CDR3 length equals 15 residues. The V gene's germline CDR1 is ENHRY and CDR2 SYGVKD. V dropped 5 bases and J dropped 6 bases, with 19 bases sitting between them.

The gene calls are TRBV5-1 and TRBJ2-7; TRBD1 agrees at 11 bases. V dropped 4 bases and J dropped 0; count of bases not matched to a gene: 15. CDR3 length equals 19 residues. The germline CDR1 and CDR2 sequences are SGHRS and YFSETQ. The CDR3 loop is CASSPGPGQGVSSSYEQYF. The DNA of the CDR3 is TGCGCCAGCAGCCCCGGGCCGGGACAGGGGGTTTCAAGCTCCTACGAGCAGTACTTC.

This chain joins TRBV7-9 and TRBJ2-7; TRBD1 matches 7 bases. The germline V gene has CDR1 SEHNR and CDR2 FQNEAQ (reference sequence). The CDR3 is made up of 16 amino acids. V was clipped by 4 bases and J by 6 bases; unmatched bases: 15. The CDR3 reads CASSWGLGDSLSEQYF. The CDR3 coding sequence is TGTGCCAGCAGCTGGGGGCTTGGGGACAGCCTTAGCGAGCAGTACTTC.

This chain uses TRBV6-1 with TRBJ1-2; a possible D gene is TRBD1 (5 bases). Trimming took 2 bases from V and 2 from J, leaving 21 bases between them. Germline values: CDR1 MNHNS, CDR2 SASEGT. This CDR3 contains 18 residues. This CDR3 is CASSEPWPGRGSNYGYTF. For the CDR3, the DNA is TGTGCCAGCAGTGAACCCTGGCCGGGGAGGGGATCGAACTATGGCTACACCTTC.

The chain is built from TRBV7-9 and TRBJ1-4; maybe TRBD1 (6 bases). The length of the CDR3 is 15 residues. Between the trimmed V and J ends, which lost 1 base and 4 bases, there was a span of 10 bases. The V gene's germline CDR1 is SEHNR and CDR2 FQNEAQ (reference sequence). CDR3 amino acids: CASSLDTGNNEKLFF. In nucleotides, the CDR3 is TGTGCCAGCAGCTTAGATACAGGGAATAATGAAAAACTGTTTTTT. The full variable domain, in which reference TRBV7-9 and TRBJ1-4 provide the parts outside the CDR3, is DTGVSQNPRHKITKRGQNVTFRCDPISEHNRLYWYRQTLGQGPEFLTYFQNEAQLEKSRLLSDRFSAERPKGSFSTLEIQRTEQGDSAMYLCASSLDTGNNEKLFFGSGTQLSVL.

This clone appeared a single time. The rearrangement uses TRBV7-2 and TRBJ1-2; 9 bases fit TRBD1. This CDR3 spans 17 amino acids. V lost 1 base, J lost 7 bases, and 13 bases stayed unmatched. CDR1 is SGHTA and CDR2 is FQGNSA in the germline V gene. The CDR3 sequence: CASSLVSSPGQGAGYTF. The CDR3 region has the DNA TGTGCCAGCAGCTTAGTCTCTTCCCCGGGACAGGGAGCTGGCTACACCTTC.

This clone is a singleton in its sample. The chain recombines TRBV10-3 with TRBJ1-1; no clear D gene. The CDR3 is made up of 13 amino acids. Per germline, CDR1 ENHRY and CDR2 SYGVKD. V gave up 7 bases and J gave up 2 bases, with 11 bases separating them. CDR3 DNA: TGTGCCATCAAAAAGGACTTAAACACTGAAGCTTTCTTT. It translates to CAIKKDLNTEAFF.

V and J are TRBV5-1 and TRBJ2-1; the match to TRBD2 covers 7 bases. Germline CDR1 reads SGHRS; CDR2 reads YFSETQ. The CDR3 has 18 residues. The V and J ends lost 3 bases and 3 bases, in that order; junction bases with no gene match: 15. The CDR3 sequence: CASSSRPLARRNYNEQFF. The CDR3 nucleotides read TGCGCCAGCAGCTCCCGCCCACTAGCGAGGAGAAACTACAATGAGCAGTTCTTC.

This chain joins TRBV4-3 and TRBJ1-6, with no clear D. V lost 0 bases to trimming and J lost 11 bases, with 8 bases between them. The CDR3 is made up of 13 amino acids. The V gene's germline CDR1 is LGHNA and CDR2 YSLEER. The DNA for the CDR3 is TGCGCCAGCAGCCAAGACCCAGGCACACCCCTCCACTTT. It specifies CASSQDPGTPLHF.

The V call is TRBV5-1, the J call TRBJ1-5, with TRBD1 as a possible D gene (5 bases). Trimming left V 0 bases short and J 2 bases short, with 6 bases between. There are 14 residues in the CDR3. CDR1 is SGHRS, CDR2 YFSETQ, per germline. This CDR3 is CASSLEGGNQPQHF. CDR3 DNA sequence: TGCGCCAGCAGCTTGGAAGGGGGCAATCAGCCCCAGCATTTT.

J is TRBJ1-5 and V is TRBV19; the D gene is possibly TRBD1 (6 bases). Looked up from germline, CDR1 is LNHDA and CDR2 is SQIVND (reference sequence). The CDR3 has 16 residues. Trimming took off 4 bases at V and 0 bases at J, with 13 bases between the two ends. In nucleotides, the CDR3 is TGTGCCAGTAGTACCCTCCACAGGGCTAGCAATCAGCCCCAGCATTTT. This gives the protein CASSTLHRASNQPQHF.

The chain couples TRBV7-9 to TRBJ2-6, with D possibly being TRBD1 (5 bases). There are 18 residues in the CDR3. Germline CDR1 reads SEHNR; CDR2 reads FQNEAQ (reference sequence). V lost 5 bases, J lost 0 bases, and 17 bases lay in between. The CDR3 sequence is CASSQMRQQLSGANVLTF. In DNA, the CDR3 is TGTGCCAGCAGCCAAATGAGACAGCAACTCTCTGGGGCCAACGTCCTGACTTTC.

This clone came up once. J is TRBJ1-5 and V is TRBV7-2, with 8 bases fitting TRBD1. The CDR3 has 13 residues. Per the germline V gene, CDR1 is SGHTA and CDR2 is FQGNSA. V was clipped by 5 bases and J by 6 bases; unmatched bases: 3. In nucleotides, the CDR3 is TGTGCCAGCAGCCAAACAGGGGGTCAGCCCCAGCATTTT. Amino acid sequence: CASSQTGGQPQHF.

V is TRBV5-6 and J is TRBJ1-1; perhaps TRBD1 as D (5 bases). V gave up 1 base and J gave up 7 bases, with 8 bases separating them. This CDR3 spans 12 amino acids. The V gene's germline CDR1 is SGHDT and CDR2 YYEEEE. The chain's CDR3 is CASSLRQFEAFF. CDR3 DNA sequence: TGTGCCAGCAGCTTGAGACAGTTTGAAGCTTTCTTT.

Worth noting for this clone: The same CDR3 also results from other DNA sequences found in this sample. The rearrangement links TRBV19 to TRBJ1-1; D gene unclear. Germline assignment: CDR1 LNHDA and CDR2 SQIVND (reference sequence). Trimming removed 3 bases at V and 1 base at J, with 6 bases between. CDR3 size: 13 residues. The CDR3 spells CASSINRNTEAFF. CDR3 DNA sequence: TGTGCCAGTAGTATTAACAGGAACACTGAAGCTTTCTTT.

The chain couples TRBV18 to TRBJ2-1; 8 nucleotides line up with TRBD2. Germline loops: CDR1 KGHSH, CDR2 LQKENI. The CDR3 is 13 residues long. V was pared by 0 bases and J by 10 bases, with 2 bases of the junction left unmatched. The DNA for the CDR3 is TGTGCCAGCTCACCACCCAGCGGGGGCGAGCAGTTCTTC. It is translated as CASSPPSGGEQFF.

The sample holds one count of this clone. V gene TRBV12-3 or TRBV12-4 combines with J gene TRBJ1-2, with D possibly matching TRBD1 (5 bases). The CDR3 extends over 13 amino acids. V was cut by 5 bases and J by 4 bases, with 11 bases left in between. Here the CDR3 reads CASSVSRVYGYTF. CDR3 DNA: TGTGCCAGCAGTGTCTCCAGGGTCTATGGCTACACCTTC.

In this sample, this clone turned up once. V and J are TRBV18 and TRBJ2-2, with D uncertain. The CDR3 covers 15 residues. V was trimmed by 3 bases and J by 0 bases, leaving 8 bases between them. Germline-derived CDR1 and CDR2 are KGHSH and LQKENI. The CDR3 DNA follows: TGTGCCAGCTCACCTGAACAGTCGAACACCGGGGAGCTGTTTTTT. It translates to CASSPEQSNTGELFF. The full variable domain, its missing parts supplied by reference TRBV18 and TRBJ2-2, is NAGVMQNPRHLVRRRGQEARLRCSPMKGHSHVYWYRQLPEEGLKFMVYLQKENIIDESGMPKERFSAEFPKEGPSILRIQQVVRGDSAAYFCASSPEQSNTGELFFGEGSRLTVL.

V and J are TRBV29-1 and TRBJ1-5; 8 bases align to TRBD1. Unmatched junction bases numbered 9, after V lost 4 bases and J lost 4 bases. Germline lookup yields CDR1 SQVTM and CDR2 ANQGSEA. This CDR3 is 15 amino acids long. CDR3 sequence (DNA): TGCAGCGTTGTTGTTGACAGGGGAGGAAATCAGCCCCAGCATTTT. Its translation: CSVVVDRGGNQPQHF. The variable domain in full, with the rest retrieved from reference TRBV29-1 and TRBJ1-5, is SAVISQKPSRDICQRGTSLTIQCQVDSQVTMMFWYRQQPGQSLTLIATANQGSEATYESGFVIDKFPISRPNLTFSTLTVSNMSPEDSSIYLCSVVVDRGGNQPQHFGDGTRLSIL.

This clone is a singleton in its sample. The chain joins TRBV14 to TRBJ2-1; D might be TRBD2 (6 bases). V lost 4 bases to trimming and J lost 2 bases, with 18 bases between them. The CDR3 covers 17 residues. The germline V gene has CDR1 SGHDN and CDR2 FVKESK. The CDR3 loop is CASSPPSGGGAYNEQFF. The CDR3 DNA sequence: TGTGCCAGCAGCCCCCCGTCCGGGGGAGGCGCCTACAATGAGCAGTTCTTC.

The J gene is TRBJ2-5, the V gene TRBV6-5, with 7 bases lining up with TRBD2. Germline values: CDR1 MNHEY, CDR2 SVGAGI. The CDR3 contains 15 residues. V lost 3 bases, J lost 2 bases, and 6 bases stayed unmatched. This chain's CDR3 is CASSYSGTKQETQYF. The CDR3 coding sequence is TGTGCCAGCAGTTATTCCGGGACTAAACAAGAGACCCAGTACTTC.